These T cell receptor beta chains were read from a single sample in a study of blood T cell repertoires in COVID-19. Assay used: immunoSEQ multiplex PCR; TCRdb lists only in-frame clones, some missing. The sample carries over 150,000 clones, over 80% recorded once. Sequencing was done on a sample of peripheral blood. The source of these receptors is a woman aged 40 to 49 with COVID-19, enrolled during active disease. Each CDR3 is given without its conserved first and last residue.

V	J	CDR3
TRBV5-1	TRBJ2-2	ASSPSSTGELF
TRBV10-2	TRBJ2-3	ASRSSNTDTQY
TRBV7-8	TRBJ2-2	ASSVGLAANTGELF
TRBV23-1	TRBJ2-7	ASSQSGREVIYEQY
TRBV28	TRBJ1-1	ASSPGGWRAEAF
TRBV10-1	TRBJ2-1	ASQATSGVRNEQF
TRBV7-6	TRBJ2-7	ASSPQAGNPYEQY
TRBV7-2	TRBJ1-2	ASSLDLTRTDGYT
TRBV4-1	TRBJ1-2	ASSPGQAYGYT
TRBV10-3	TRBJ2-5	AISEPGSQETQY
TRBV3-1/TRBV3-2	TRBJ2-7	ASSPQGLSYEQY
TRBV24-1	TRBJ2-3	ATSDTRQTTYTDTQY
TRBV5-5	TRBJ1-1	ASSLETGITEAF